This is a list of T cell receptor beta chains from one sample in a study of T cells in Graves' hyperthyroidism and ophthalmopathy. MiXCR, run by TCRdb on the multiplex PCR reads, gives a single entry per CDR3 protein. The repertoire consists of 27,000 or so distinct CDR3 sequences, with roughly 45% occurring once and the leading ten covering 10%. Sequencing input: blood. Every receptor here comes from a woman in her thirties with Graves' hyperthyroidism. Both conserved end residues are trimmed from each CDR3. The order of the fields is V gene, J gene, CDR3 protein.

TRBV5-1	TRBJ2-3	ASSPGFNSGTWY
TRBV24-1	TRBJ2-1	ATSDFNGVGGEQF
TRBV10-2	TRBJ2-7	ASSEAGTAYEQY
TRBV11-3	TRBJ2-2	ASSGRSGTANTGELF
TRBV30	TRBJ1-3	AWGRTGGNTIY
TRBV7-2	TRBJ2-1	ASSSPGLSYNEQF
TRBV19	TRBJ1-3	ASSTTTGLLRGNTIY
TRBV19	TRBJ2-7	ASRTGQGHQPQQY
TRBV5-6	TRBJ2-7	ASSLAARRDGREQY
TRBV2	TRBJ2-7	ASRDPGTSGTYEQY
TRBV20-1	TRBJ1-2	SARWGGSGYT